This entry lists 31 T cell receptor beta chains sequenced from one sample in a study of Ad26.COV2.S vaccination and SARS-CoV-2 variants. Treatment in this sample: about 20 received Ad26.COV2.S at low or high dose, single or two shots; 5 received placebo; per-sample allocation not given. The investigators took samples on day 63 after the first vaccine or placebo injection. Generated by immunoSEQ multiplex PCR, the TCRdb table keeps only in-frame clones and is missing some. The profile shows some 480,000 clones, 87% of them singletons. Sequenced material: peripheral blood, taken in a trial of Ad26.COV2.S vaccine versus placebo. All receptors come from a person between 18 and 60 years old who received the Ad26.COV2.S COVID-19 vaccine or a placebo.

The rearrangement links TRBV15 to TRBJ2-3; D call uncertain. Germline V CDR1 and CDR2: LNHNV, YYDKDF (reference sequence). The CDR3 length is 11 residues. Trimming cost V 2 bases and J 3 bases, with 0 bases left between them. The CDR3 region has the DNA TGTGCCACCAGCAGAACAGATACGCAGTATTTT. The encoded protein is CATSRTDTQYF.

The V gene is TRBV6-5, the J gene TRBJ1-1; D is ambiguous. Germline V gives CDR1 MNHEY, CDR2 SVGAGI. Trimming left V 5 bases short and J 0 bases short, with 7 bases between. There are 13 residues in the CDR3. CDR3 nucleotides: TGTGCCAGCAGTAGGGAGCTGAACACTGAAGCTTTCTTT. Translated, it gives CASSRELNTEAFF.

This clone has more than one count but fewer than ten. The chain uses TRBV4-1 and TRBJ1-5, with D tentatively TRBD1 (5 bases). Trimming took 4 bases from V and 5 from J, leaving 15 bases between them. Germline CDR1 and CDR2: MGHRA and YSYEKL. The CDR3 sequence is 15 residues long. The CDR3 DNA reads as TGCGCCAGCAGCCCCACCTCCCAGGGATATCAGCCCCAGCATTTT. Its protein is CASSPTSQGYQPQHF.

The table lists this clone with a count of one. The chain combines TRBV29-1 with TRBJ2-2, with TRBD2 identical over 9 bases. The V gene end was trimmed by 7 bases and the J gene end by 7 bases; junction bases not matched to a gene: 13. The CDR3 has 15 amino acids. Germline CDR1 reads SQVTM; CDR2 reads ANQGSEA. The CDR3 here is CSAPTREGRVGELFF. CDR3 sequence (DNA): TGCAGCGCCCCGACGCGGGAGGGCCGTGTCGGGGAGCTGTTTTTT.

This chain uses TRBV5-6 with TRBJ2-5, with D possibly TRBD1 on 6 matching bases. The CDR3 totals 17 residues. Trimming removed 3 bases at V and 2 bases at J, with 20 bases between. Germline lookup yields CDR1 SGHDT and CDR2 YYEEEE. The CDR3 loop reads CASSWGLHWDQQETQYF. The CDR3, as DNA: TGTGCCAGCAGCTGGGGGCTACATTGGGACCAACAAGAGACCCAGTACTTC.

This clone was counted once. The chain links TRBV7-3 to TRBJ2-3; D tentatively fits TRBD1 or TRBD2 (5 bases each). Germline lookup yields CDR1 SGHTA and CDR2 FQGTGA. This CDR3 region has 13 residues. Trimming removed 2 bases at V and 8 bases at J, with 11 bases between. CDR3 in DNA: TGTGCCAGCAGCTTAGGGGGTAGTGCTACGCAGTATTTT. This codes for CASSLGGSATQYF.

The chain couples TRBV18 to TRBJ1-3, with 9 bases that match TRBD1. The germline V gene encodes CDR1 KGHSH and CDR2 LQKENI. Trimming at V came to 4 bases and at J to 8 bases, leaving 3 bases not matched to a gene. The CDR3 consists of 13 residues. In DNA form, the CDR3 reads TGTGCCAGCTCACTCGACAGGGGGGACACCATATATTTT. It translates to CASSLDRGDTIYF.

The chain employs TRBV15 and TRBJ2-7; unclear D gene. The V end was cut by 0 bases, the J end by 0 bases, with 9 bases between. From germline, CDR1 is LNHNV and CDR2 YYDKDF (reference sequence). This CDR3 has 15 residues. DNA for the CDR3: TGTGCCACCAGCAGAGAGCAGGAAAGCTCCTACGAGCAGTACTTC. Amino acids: CATSREQESSYEQYF.

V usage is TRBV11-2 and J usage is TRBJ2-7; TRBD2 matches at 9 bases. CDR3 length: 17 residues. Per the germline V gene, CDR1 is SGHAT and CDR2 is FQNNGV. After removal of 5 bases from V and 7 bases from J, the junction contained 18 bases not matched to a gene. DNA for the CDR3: TGTGCCAGCAGCCGAAATCCCGGGACTAGCCTCCGCGTTGAGCAGTACTTC. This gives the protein CASSRNPGTSLRVEQYF.

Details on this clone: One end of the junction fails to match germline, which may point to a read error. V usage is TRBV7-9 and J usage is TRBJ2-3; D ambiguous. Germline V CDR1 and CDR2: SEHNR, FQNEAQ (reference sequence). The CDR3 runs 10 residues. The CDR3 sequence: CASSTDTQYF. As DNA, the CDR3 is TGTGCCAGCAGCACGGATACGCAGTATTTT.

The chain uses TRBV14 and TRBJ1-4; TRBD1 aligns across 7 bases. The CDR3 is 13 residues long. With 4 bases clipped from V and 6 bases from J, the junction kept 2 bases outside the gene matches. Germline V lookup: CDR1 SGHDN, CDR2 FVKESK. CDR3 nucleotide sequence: TGTGCCAGCAGCCTAGGGACAGATGAAAAACTGTTTTTT. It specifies CASSLGTDEKLFF. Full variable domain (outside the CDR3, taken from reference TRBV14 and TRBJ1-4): EAGVTQFPSHSVIEKGQTVTLRCDPISGHDNLYWYRRVMGKEIKFLLHFVKESKQDESGMPNNRFLAERTGGTYSTLKVQPAELEDSGVYFCASSLGTDEKLFFGSGTQLSVL.

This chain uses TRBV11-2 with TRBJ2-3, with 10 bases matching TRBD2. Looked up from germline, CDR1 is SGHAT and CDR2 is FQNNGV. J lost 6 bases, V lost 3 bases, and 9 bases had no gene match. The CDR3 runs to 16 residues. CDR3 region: CASSLEIAGGTDTQYF. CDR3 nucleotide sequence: TGTGCCAGCAGCTTGGAGATAGCGGGAGGTACCGATACGCAGTATTTT.

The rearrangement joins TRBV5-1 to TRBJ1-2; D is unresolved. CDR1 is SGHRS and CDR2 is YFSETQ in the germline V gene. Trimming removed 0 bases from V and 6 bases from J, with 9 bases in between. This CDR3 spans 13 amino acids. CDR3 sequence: CASSLGQGDGYTF. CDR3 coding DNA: TGCGCCAGCAGCTTGGGACAAGGAGATGGCTACACCTTC. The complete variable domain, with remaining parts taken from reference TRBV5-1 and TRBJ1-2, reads KAGVTQTPRYLIKTRGQQVTLSCSPISGHRSVSWYQQTPGQGLQFLFEYFSETQRNKGNFPGRFSGRQFSNSRSEMNVSTLELGDSALYLCASSLGQGDGYTFGSGTRLTVV.

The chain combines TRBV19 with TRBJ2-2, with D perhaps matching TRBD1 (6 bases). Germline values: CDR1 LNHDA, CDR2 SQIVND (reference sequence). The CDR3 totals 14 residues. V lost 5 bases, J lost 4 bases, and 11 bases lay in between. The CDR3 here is CASSHVTGTGELFF. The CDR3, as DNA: TGTGCCAGTAGTCACGTGACAGGCACCGGGGAGCTGTTTTTT. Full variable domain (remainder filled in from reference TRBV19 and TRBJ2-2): DGGITQSPKYLFRKEGQNVTLSCEQNLNHDAMYWYRQDPGQGLRLIYYSQIVNDFQKGDIAEGYSVSREKKESFPLTVTSAQKNPTAFYLCASSHVTGTGELFFGEGSRLTVL.

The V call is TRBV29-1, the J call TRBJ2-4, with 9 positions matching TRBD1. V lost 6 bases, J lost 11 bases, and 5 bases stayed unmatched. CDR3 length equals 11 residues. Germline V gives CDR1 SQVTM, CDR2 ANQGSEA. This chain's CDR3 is CSVLRDRVQYF. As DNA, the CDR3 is TGCAGCGTGCTCCGGGACAGGGTTCAGTACTTC. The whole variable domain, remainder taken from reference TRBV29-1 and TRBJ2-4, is SAVISQKPSRDICQRGTSLTIQCQVDSQVTMMFWYRQQPGQSLTLIATANQGSEATYESGFVIDKFPISRPNLTFSTLTVSNMSPEDSSIYLCSVLRDRVQYFGAGTRLSVL.

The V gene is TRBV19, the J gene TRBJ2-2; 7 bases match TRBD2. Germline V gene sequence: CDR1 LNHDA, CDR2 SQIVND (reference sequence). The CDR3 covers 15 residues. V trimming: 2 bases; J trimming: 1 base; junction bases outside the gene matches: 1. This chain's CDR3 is CASSITGGNTGELFF. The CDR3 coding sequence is TGTGCCAGTAGTATAACGGGAGGGAACACCGGGGAGCTGTTTTTT.

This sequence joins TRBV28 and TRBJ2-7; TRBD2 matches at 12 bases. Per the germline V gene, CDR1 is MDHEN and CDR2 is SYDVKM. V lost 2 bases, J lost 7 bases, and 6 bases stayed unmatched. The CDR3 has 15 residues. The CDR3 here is CASSLRLAGVWEQYF. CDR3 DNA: TGTGCCAGCAGTTTAAGACTAGCGGGAGTGTGGGAGCAGTACTTC.

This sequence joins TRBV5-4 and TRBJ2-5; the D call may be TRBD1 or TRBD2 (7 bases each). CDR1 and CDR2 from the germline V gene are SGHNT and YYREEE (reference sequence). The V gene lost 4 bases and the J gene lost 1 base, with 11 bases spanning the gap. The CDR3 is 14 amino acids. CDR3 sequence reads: CASSSGTAQETQYF. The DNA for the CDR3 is TGTGCCAGCAGCAGCGGGACAGCCCAAGAGACCCAGTACTTC.

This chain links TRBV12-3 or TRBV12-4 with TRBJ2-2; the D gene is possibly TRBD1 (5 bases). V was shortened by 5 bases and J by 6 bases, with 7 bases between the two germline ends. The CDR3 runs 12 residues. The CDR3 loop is CASSPTAGELFF. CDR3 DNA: TGTGCCAGCAGTCCGACAGCCGGGGAGCTGTTTTTT.

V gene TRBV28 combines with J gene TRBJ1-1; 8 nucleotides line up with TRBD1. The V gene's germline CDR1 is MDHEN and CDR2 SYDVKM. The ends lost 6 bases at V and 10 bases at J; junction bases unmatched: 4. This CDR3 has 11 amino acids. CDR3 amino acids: CASSRDRGAFF. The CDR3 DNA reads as TGTGCCAGCAGCCGAGACAGGGGAGCTTTCTTT.

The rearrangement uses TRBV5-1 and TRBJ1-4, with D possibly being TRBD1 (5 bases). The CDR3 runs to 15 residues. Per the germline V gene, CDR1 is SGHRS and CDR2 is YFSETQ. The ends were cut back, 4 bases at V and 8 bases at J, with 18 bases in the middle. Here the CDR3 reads CASSPTGGGTEKLFF. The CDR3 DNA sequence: TGCGCCAGCAGCCCAACGGGGGGTGGGACGGAAAAACTGTTTTTT.

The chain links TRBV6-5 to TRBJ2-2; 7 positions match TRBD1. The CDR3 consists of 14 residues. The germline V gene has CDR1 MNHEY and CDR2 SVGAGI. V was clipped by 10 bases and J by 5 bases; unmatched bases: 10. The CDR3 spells CATSNLQGTGELFF. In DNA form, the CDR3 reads TGTGCCACAAGTAACCTACAGGGGACCGGGGAGCTGTTTTTT.

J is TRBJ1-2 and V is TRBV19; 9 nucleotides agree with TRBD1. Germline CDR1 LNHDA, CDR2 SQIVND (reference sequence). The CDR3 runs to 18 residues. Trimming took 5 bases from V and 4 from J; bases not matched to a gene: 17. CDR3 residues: CASSAGTGIIGSTYGYTF. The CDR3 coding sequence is TGTGCCAGTAGTGCCGGGACAGGGATTATCGGTTCTACCTATGGCTACACCTTC.

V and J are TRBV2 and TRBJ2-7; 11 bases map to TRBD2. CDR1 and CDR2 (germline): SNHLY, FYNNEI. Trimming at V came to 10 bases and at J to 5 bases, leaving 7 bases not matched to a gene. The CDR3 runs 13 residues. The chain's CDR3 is CATRLAGIDEQYF. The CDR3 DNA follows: TGTGCCACCAGACTAGCGGGAATCGACGAGCAGTACTTC. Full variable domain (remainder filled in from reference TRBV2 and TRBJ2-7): EPEVTQTPSHQVTQMGQEVILRCVPISNHLYFYWYRQILGQKVEFLVSFYNNEISEKSEIFDDQFSVERPDGSNFTLKIRSTKLEDSAMYFCATRLAGIDEQYFGPGTRLTVT.

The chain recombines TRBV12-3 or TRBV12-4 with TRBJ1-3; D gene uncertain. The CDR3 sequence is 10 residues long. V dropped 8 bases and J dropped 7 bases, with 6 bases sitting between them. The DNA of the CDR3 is TGTGCCAGCGGCCGTAACACCATATATTTT. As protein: CASGRNTIYF.

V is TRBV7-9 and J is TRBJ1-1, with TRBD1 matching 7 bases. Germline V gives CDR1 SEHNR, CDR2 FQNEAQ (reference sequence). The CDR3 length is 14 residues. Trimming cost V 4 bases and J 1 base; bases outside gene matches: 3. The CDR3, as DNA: TGTGCCAGCAGCTCCTACAGGGGGAACACTGAAGCTTTCTTT. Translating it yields CASSSYRGNTEAFF.

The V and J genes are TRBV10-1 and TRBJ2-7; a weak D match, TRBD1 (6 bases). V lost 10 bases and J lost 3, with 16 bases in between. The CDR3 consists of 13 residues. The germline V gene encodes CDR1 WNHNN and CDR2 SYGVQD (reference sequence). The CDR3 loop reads CATPKMDSYEQYF. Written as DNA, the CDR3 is TGCGCCACGCCAAAGATGGACAGCTACGAGCAGTACTTC.

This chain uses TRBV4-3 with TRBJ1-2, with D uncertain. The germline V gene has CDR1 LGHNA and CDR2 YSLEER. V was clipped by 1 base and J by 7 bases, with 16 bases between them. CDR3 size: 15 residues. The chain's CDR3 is CASSQVLADAPGYTF. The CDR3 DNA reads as TGCGCCAGCAGCCAAGTATTGGCCGATGCCCCTGGCTACACCTTC.

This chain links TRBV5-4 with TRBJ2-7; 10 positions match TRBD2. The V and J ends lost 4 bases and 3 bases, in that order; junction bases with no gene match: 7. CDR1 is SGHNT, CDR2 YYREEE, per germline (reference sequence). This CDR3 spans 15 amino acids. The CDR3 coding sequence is TGTGCCAGCAGCCCCTTTCGACTAGCGGGCTACGAGCAGTACTTC. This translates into CASSPFRLAGYEQYF.

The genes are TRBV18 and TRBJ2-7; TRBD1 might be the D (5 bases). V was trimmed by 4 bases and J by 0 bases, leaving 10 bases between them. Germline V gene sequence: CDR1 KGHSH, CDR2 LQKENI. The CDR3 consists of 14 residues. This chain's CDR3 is CASSLTGRSYEQYF. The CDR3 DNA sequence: TGTGCCAGCTCACTCACAGGCCGCTCCTACGAGCAGTACTTC.

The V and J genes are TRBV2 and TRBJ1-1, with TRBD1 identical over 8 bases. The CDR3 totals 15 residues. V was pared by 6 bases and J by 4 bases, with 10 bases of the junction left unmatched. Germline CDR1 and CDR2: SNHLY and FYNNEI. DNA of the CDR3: TGTGCCAGCAGCGGACAGGGTGTAGTTAGCACTGAAGCTTTCTTT. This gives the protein CASSGQGVVSTEAFF.